The rows below give T cell receptor beta chains drawn from one sample of a study of shared clonotypes between healthy human individuals. Profiling relied on immunoSEQ multiplex PCR, and the TCRdb table lists in-frame clones only, not all of them. The sample includes about 2 million clones, approximately 95% of them seen just once. Sequenced: naive CD8+ T cells sorted from blood. The source of these receptors is a man between 18 and 35 years old in good health. CDR3s include the opening cysteine and the closing phenylalanine or tryptophan. The D gene is left open where the match is weak. Clone size is given for some rows only: seen once, a few or many times, or a class if the clone is expanded.

.	.	TRBJ2-1	TRBV18	TGTGCCAGCTCAGGGGTTAATGAGCAGTTCTTC	CASSGVNEQFF
.	.	TRBJ1-4	TRBV4-1	TGCGCCAGCAGCCTACTCGACAGTTTCAATGAAAAACTGTTTTTT	CASSLLDSFNEKLFF
.	TRBD2	TRBJ2-1	TRBV9	TGTGCCAGCAGCGTCGGACTAGCGGAATACAATGAGCAGTTCTTC	CASSVGLAEYNEQFF
.	.	TRBJ1-5	TRBV18	TGTGCCAGCTCATCACCGGCCGAAAAACAGCCCCAGCATTTT	CASSSPAEKQPQHF
.	.	TRBJ2-5	TRBV5-1	TGCGCCAGCAGCTTGGCCGGGGCCAATACTGGGGAGACCCAGTACTTC	CASSLAGANTGETQYF
.	.	TRBJ2-1	TRBV6-6	TGTGCCAGCAGTAGCTCCTCGAGCTCCTACAATGAGCAGTTCTTC	CASSSSSSSYNEQFF
once	TRBD2	TRBJ2-7	TRBV19	TGTGCCAGTAGTATGAGTCCGGGAGGGGGCTACGAGCAGTACTTC	CASSMSPGGGYEQYF
.	TRBD1	TRBJ2-7	TRBV10-3	TGTGCCATCAGTGAGTCCGAGACAGGGGTCTTCTACGAGCAGTACTTC	CAISESETGVFYEQYF
.	.	TRBJ2-7	TRBV9	TGTGCCAGCAGCGTAGATTGGGGATCACCCTACGAGCAGTACTTC	CASSVDWGSPYEQYF
.	TRBD1	TRBJ2-5	TRBV29-1	TGCAGCGCCATGGGACAGGGGCGGGGGGACCAGTACTTC	CSAMGQGRGDQYF
.	.	TRBJ2-7	TRBV7-9	TGTGCCAGCAGCCCGACAGGGACTAAGTCCTACGAGCAGTACTTC	CASSPTGTKSYEQYF
.	TRBD2	TRBJ2-7	TRBV5-6	TGTGCCAGCAGCTTGGGACTAGCGGGAGGGGTTGCCTACGAGCAGTACTTC	CASSLGLAGGVAYEQYF
.	.	TRBJ1-2	TRBV29-1	TGCAGCGTTGTTGACAGTCATGATGGCTACACCTTC	CSVVDSHDGYTF
.	.	TRBJ2-7	TRBV27	TGTGCCAGCAGTTGGGGACCTCCCGCCTCGTGGGAGCAGTACTTC	CASSWGPPASWEQYF
.	.	TRBJ2-7	TRBV14	TGTGCCAGCAGCCAAGGGACGACCTTTAGGGACGAGCAGTACTTC	CASSQGTTFRDEQYF
.	.	TRBJ2-1	TRBV5-4	TGTGCCAGCAGTCTCGCAGGGGGGAATCCCTACAATGAGCAGTTCTTC	CASSLAGGNPYNEQFF
.	.	TRBJ2-2	TRBV2	TGTGCCAGCAGACGCGGAGCGAACACCGGGGAGCTGTTTTTT	CASRRGANTGELFF